This T cell receptor (beta chain) is from a study of long-term antiretroviral therapy in people with HIV. This clone is labeled as large. Its antigen is not identified. The CDR3 is 15 residues long. Germline CDR1 reads LNHDA; CDR2 reads SQIVND (reference sequence). The assay used was immunoSEQ (version v3.0), run at survey level. Libraries were prepared by immunoSEQ multiplex PCR; TCRdb keeps only in-frame clonotypes and omits some of them. The sample shows about 14,000 clones, roughly three quarters of them seen only once. Study-wide results and caveats: HIV repertoire CDR3 lengths ranged less widely than those of controls.

All participants with HIV were treated in the United States. Specimen: unsorted PBMCs, collected 3.1 years after starting antiretroviral therapy. The chain is built from TRBV19 and TRBJ2-7; D unresolved. The receptor comes from a middle-aged man with HIV. Here the CDR3 reads CASSWVSGEFYEQYF. The CDR3 DNA is TGTGCAAGCTCGTGGGTGTCAGGCGAATTCTACGAGCAGTACTTC.